This T cell receptor beta chain was recorded in a study of blood T cell repertoires in COVID-19. Looking at the study overall: From the United States, Italy and Spain came samples of acute and convalescent COVID-19. In each case, the material was cDNA or gDNA derived from T cells, B-cell-depleted T cells, or PBMCs.

The CDR3 consists of 15 residues. CDR1 and CDR2 from the germline V gene are MRHNA and SNTAGT. The V end was cut by 6 bases, the J end by 0 bases, with 12 bases between. Per the original methods: Estimated nucleated cell counts came from reference gene primer amplification. Profiled with immunoSEQ multiplex PCR; TCRdb holds only in-frame clones, not every one. That table furnishes V, J and clone size, whereas the DNA furnished D and trimming. In the table there are over 65,000 clones, about 89% of which are singletons. The TCR sequence derives from a human donor in a cohort sampled during active COVID-19. Sequencing was performed on peripheral blood. The chain uses TRBV6-4 and TRBJ2-1, with D possibly matching TRBD1 (5 bases). In DNA form, the CDR3 reads TGTGCCAGCAGCTTAGACAGCAGCTCCTACAATGAGCAGTTCTTC. It encodes CASSLDSSSYNEQFF.